This is a list of T cell receptor beta chains from one sample in a study of CD8 T cells in Susac syndrome. TCRdb re-called the immunoSEQ multiplex PCR reads with MiXCR, one entry per CDR3 protein. This table holds 50,000 or so distinct CDR3 sequences, about 92% found once. Input material: CD8+ T cells from PBMCs. The receptors were gathered from a human donor with multiple sclerosis. Each CDR3 is given with its conserved first and last residue. A D gene is named only where the DNA matches it firmly. Not all rows give a size; the values are once, few, many and, for expanded clones, a class.

V	size	J	D	DNA	CDR3
TRBV28	once	TRBJ1-4	TRBD1	TGTGCCAGCAGCCCGGGACAGGTTAATGAAAAACTGTTTTTT	CASSPGQVNEKLFF
TRBV4-3	.	TRBJ2-5	.	TGCGCCAGCAGCCAAGAAGGGCCGGGACACCAAGAGACCCAGTACTTC	CASSQEGPGHQETQYF
TRBV19	.	TRBJ2-7	.	TGTGCCAGTAGTCCTACCGGGGCAAACTACGAGCAGTACTTC	CASSPTGANYEQYF
TRBV20-1	.	TRBJ2-7	.	TGCAGTGCTAGAGGGCTGGCGGAAGACTACGAGCAGTACTTC	CSARGLAEDYEQYF
TRBV3-1	.	TRBJ1-2	.	TGTGCCAGCAGCCAATCCCCCGGGGACCACTATGGCTACACCTTC	CASSQSPGDHYGYTF
TRBV11-1	.	TRBJ2-4	.	TGTGCCAGCAGTCGGGCGAAAGAGACCAAAAACATTCAGTACTTC	CASSRAKETKNIQYF
TRBV27	.	TRBJ2-1	.	TGTGCCAGCAGTTTAGGTGGGGCGCGCGAGCAGTTCTTC	CASSLGGAREQFF
TRBV27	.	TRBJ1-5	.	TGTGCCAGCAGGAAACAGGGATATAGCAATCAGCCCCAGCATTTT	CASRKQGYSNQPQHF
TRBV19	.	TRBJ1-3	.	TGTGCCTCGGGCGGAAGATCTGGAAACACCATATATTTT	CASGGRSGNTIYF
TRBV6-4	.	TRBJ2-3	TRBD2	TGTGCCAGCAGCCCAATAGCGGGGAGCACAGATACGCAGTATTTT	CASSPIAGSTDTQYF
TRBV4-3	.	TRBJ2-1	.	TGCGCCAGCAGCCAAGATTCGTACACCTACAATGAGCAGTTCTTC	CASSQDSYTYNEQFF
TRBV5-6	.	TRBJ2-5	TRBD1	TGTGCCAGCAGCTCGCAGGACAGGGGGACAAGAGAGAATGGAAGAGAGACCCAGTACTTC	CASSSQDRGTRENGRETQYF
TRBV6-2/TRBV6-3	.	TRBJ1-2	TRBD1	TGTGCCAGCTCCATAACAGGGGTCTATGGCTACACCTTC	CASSITGVYGYTF
TRBV4-3	once	TRBJ1-2	.	TGCGCCAGCAGCCAAGATCCGTGGGACTATGGCTACACCTTC	CASSQDPWDYGYTF
TRBV20-1	.	TRBJ1-2	.	TGCAGTGCTAGAGATTTGGGGACCTTCTCTAACTATGGCTACACCTTC	CSARDLGTFSNYGYTF
TRBV25-1	.	TRBJ1-2	.	TGTGCCAGCCGGGGAGGCAGGGATAGTACGTCCTATGGCTACACCTTC	CASRGGRDSTSYGYTF
TRBV27	once	TRBJ2-6	.	TGTGCCAGCAGTTTAATGTTTCCTCCTAGCTCTGGGGCCAACGTCCTGACTTTC	CASSLMFPPSSGANVLTF
TRBV3-1	.	TRBJ1-2	TRBD1	TGTGCCAGCAGCCCGGACAGGGAAGTAAACTATGGCTACACCTTC	CASSPDREVNYGYTF
TRBV12-3/TRBV12-4	.	TRBJ1-5	.	TGTGCCAGCAGTTCAACCTCAGGAGGCGCCGGACAGCCCCAGCATTTT	CASSSTSGGAGQPQHF
TRBV27	.	TRBJ2-5	TRBD1	TGTGCCAGCAGCCCTGTCGACGGAGGACAGGGATTTGCTTCGGCAGAGACCCAGTACTTC	CASSPVDGGQGFASAETQYF